This T cell receptor (beta chain) was profiled in a study of identical twins' blood T cells. Study background: Some 52 million reads came from about twelve libraries, six alpha, six beta. Whole-study findings and limits: Twins shared more top CDR3 clonotypes than unrelated donors did.

In its sample, this clonotype was seen many times. Its antigen is unidentified. TCR cDNA libraries came from RNA via a modified published protocol. A single record per CDR3 protein comes from TCRdb applying MiXCR to the 5' RACE reads. The sample consists of 350,000 to 450,000 distinct CDR3 sequences, roughly 28% of them appearing once. V lost 4 bases and J lost 3, with 6 bases in between. This CDR3 region has 12 residues. The germline CDR1 and CDR2 sequences are SGHTA and FQGNSA. Reared together, all three twin pairs probably met the same infectious agents and vaccines. The sequence was obtained from a woman aged 18-55 years in good health. This chain connects TRBV7-2 to TRBJ1-1; unclear D gene. Sequencing was done on a sample of PBMCs. The CDR3 DNA reads as TGTGCCAGCAGCTCGCAAGACACTGAAGCTTTCTTT. It yields the protein CASSSQDTEAFF.